This TCR beta chain was observed in a study of blood T cell repertoires in COVID-19. Study background: Sample material is recorded as cDNA or gDNA derived from T cells, B-cell-depleted T cells, or PBMCs.

Cohorts were based on clinical histories the participants reported. The CDR3 totals 12 residues. Looked up from germline, CDR1 is SNHLY and CDR2 is FYNNEI. The V end was cut by 8 bases, the J end by 8 bases, with 13 bases between. This table comes from immunoSEQ multiplex PCR, and its TCRdb copy is limited to in-frame clones, with some not included. Of a few hundred thousand clones listed, around 89% are singletons. Sequenced material: PBMCs or T cells enriched from blood (not recorded which). This chain connects TRBV2 to TRBJ2-1, with a tentative D call TRBD2 (5 bases). This TCR was recovered from a woman between 18 and 29 years old with acute COVID-19. CDR3 DNA sequence: TGTGCCAGCCATCGGACCGGGGATGAGCAGTTCTTC. Amino acid sequence: CASHRTGDEQFF.